This TCR beta chain was found in a study of regulatory T cells in long-lasting Graves disease. Noted time point: newly diagnosed GD, antithyroid drugs for less than 3 months. Following extraction of RNA from PBMCs, that RNA was used to make the TCR library. Into tubes containing EDTA, roughly 8.3 milliliters of peripheral blood were drawn. Both iRepertoire HTBI primers and Arm-PCR of CDR3 regions were used to build the TCR beta libraries. TCRdb ran MiXCR on the multiplex PCR reads and lists one entry per CDR3 protein. The profile shows more than 400,000 distinct CDR3 sequences, less than 20% of them singletons. Study conclusions and caveats: Graves' patients with persistent disease showed TCR diversity lower than patients newly diagnosed.

Many counts were recorded for this clonotype. The antigen remains unidentified. Germline values: CDR1 LGHDT, CDR2 YNNKEL (reference sequence). The CDR3 has 15 residues. Trimming took off 0 bases at V and 5 bases at J, with 13 bases between the two ends. This sample was also put to use in a study of T cells in Graves' hyperthyroidism and ophthalmopathy. According to that study: Newly diagnosed hyperthyroidism, duration under 2 months, in patients aged 18 to 65. First-round RT-PCR targeting the TCR CDR3 was performed with the HTBI primer set.

The V call is TRBV3-1, the J call TRBJ2-5; possibly TRBD2 for D (6 bases). The source was peripheral blood mononuclear cells (PBMCs), collected at new diagnosis, from a patient treated with antithyroid drugs. This sequence originates from a woman in her 30s with Graves disease. The CDR3 is CASSQDRRVGETQYF. In nucleotides, the CDR3 is TGTGCCAGCAGCCAAGATCGGAGGGTTGGGGAGACCCAGTACTTC.